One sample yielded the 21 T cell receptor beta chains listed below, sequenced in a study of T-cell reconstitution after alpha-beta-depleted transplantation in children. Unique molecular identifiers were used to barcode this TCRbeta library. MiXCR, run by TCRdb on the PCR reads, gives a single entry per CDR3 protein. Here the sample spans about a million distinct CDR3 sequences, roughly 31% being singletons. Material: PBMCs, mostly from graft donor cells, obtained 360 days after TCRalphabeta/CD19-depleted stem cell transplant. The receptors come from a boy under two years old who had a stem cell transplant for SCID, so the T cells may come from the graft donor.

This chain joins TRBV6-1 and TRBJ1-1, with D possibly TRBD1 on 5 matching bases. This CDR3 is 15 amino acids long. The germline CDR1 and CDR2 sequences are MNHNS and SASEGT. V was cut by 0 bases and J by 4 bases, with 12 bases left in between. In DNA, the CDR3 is TGTGCCAGCAGTGAAGCTTCGGGGGTGTCCACTGAAGCTTTCTTT. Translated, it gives CASSEASGVSTEAFF.

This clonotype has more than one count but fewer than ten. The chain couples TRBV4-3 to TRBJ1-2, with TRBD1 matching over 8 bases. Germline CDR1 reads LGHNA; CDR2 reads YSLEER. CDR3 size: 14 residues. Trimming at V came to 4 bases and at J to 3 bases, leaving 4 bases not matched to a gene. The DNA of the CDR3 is TGCGCCAGCAGCCCACTACAGGGGGACTATGGCTACACCTTC. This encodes CASSPLQGDYGYTF.

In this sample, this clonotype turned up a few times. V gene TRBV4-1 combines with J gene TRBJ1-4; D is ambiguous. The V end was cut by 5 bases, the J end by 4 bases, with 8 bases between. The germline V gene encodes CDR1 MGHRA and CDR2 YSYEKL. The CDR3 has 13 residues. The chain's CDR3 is CASSMTRNEKLFF. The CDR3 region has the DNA TGCGCCAGCAGCATGACACGTAATGAAAAACTGTTTTTT.

Here the CDR3 reads CASSDGARDEQYF. DNA of the CDR3: TGTGCCAGCTCGGACGGGGCGCGGGACGAGCAGTACTTC. V is TRBV3-1 and J is TRBJ2-7, with D perhaps TRBD1 or TRBD2 (5 bases each). Germline assignment: CDR1 LGHDT and CDR2 YNNKEL (reference sequence). V was trimmed by 8 bases and J by 5 bases, leaving 16 bases between them. The CDR3 is 13 residues long.

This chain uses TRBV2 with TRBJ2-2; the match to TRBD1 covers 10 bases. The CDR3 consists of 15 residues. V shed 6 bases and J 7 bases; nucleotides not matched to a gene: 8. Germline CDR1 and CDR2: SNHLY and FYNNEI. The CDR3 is CASRGTGEIGGELFF. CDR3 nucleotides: TGTGCCAGCAGAGGGACAGGGGAAATAGGCGGGGAGCTGTTTTTT.

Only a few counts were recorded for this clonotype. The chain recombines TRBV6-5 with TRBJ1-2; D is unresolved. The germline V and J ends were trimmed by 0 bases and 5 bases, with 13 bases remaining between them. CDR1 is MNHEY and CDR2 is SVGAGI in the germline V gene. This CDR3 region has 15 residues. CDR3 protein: CASSYSSSAAYGYTF. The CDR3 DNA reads TGTGCCAGCAGTTACTCCTCTTCGGCAGCTTATGGCTACACCTTC.

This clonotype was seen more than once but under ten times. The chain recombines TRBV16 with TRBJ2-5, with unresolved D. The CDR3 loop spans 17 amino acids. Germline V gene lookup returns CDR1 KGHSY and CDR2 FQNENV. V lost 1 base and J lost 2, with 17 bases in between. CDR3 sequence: CASSQLEMESPQETQYF. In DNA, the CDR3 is TGTGCCAGCAGCCAATTAGAAATGGAGAGCCCACAAGAGACCCAGTACTTC.

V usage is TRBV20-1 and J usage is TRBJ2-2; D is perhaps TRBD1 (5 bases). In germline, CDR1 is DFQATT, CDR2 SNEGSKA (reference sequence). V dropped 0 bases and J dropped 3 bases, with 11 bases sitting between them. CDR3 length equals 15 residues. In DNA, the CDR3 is TGCAGTGCTAGAGAAGTGACAGTCTACACCGGGGAGCTGTTTTTT. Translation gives CSAREVTVYTGELFF.

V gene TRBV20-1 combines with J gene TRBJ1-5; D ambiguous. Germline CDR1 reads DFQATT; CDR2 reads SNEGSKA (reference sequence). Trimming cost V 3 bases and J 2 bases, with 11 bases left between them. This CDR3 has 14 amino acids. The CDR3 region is CSASGQVGNQPQHF. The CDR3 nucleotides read TGCAGTGCTAGTGGGCAGGTTGGCAATCAGCCCCAGCATTTT.

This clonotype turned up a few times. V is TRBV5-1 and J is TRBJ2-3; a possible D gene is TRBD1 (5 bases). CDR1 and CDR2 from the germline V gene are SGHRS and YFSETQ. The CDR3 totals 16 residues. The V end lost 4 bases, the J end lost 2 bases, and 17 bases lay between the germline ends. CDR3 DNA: TGCGCCAGCAGCCTGGACGGTGGGGCGTTCACAGATACGCAGTATTTT. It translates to CASSLDGGAFTDTQYF. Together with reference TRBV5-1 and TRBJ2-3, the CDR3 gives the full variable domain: KAGVTQTPRYLIKTRGQQVTLSCSPISGHRSVSWYQQTPGQGLQFLFEYFSETQRNKGNFPGRFSGRQFSNSRSEMNVSTLELGDSALYLCASSLDGGAFTDTQYFGPGTRLTVL.

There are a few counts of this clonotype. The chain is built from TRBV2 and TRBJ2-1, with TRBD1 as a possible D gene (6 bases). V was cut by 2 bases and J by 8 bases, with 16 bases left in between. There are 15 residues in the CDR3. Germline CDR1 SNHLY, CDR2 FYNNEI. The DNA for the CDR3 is TGTGCCAGCAGTGAATTTCCCAGGGGAGACGATGAGCAGTTCTTC. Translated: CASSEFPRGDDEQFF.

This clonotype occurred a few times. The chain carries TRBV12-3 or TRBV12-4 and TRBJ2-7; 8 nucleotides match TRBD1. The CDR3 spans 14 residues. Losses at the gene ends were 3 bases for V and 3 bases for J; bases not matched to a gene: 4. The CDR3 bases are TGTGCCAGCAGTTTTTGGGACAGGTTCTACGAGCAGTACTTC. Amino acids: CASSFWDRFYEQYF.

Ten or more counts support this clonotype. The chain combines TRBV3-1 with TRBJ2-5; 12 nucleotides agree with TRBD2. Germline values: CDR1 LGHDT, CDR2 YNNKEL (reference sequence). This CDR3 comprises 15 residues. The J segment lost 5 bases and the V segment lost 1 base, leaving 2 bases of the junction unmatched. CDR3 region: CASSQAGTSGETQYF. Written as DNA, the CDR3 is TGTGCCAGCAGCCAAGCGGGGACTAGCGGGGAGACCCAGTACTTC.

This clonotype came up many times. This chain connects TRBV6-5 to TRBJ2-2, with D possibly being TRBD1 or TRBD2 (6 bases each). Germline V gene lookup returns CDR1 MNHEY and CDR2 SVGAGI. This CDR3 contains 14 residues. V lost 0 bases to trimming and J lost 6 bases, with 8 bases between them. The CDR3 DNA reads TGTGCCAGCAGTTACTCCGGGGGCTCCGGGGAGCTGTTTTTT. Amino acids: CASSYSGGSGELFF.

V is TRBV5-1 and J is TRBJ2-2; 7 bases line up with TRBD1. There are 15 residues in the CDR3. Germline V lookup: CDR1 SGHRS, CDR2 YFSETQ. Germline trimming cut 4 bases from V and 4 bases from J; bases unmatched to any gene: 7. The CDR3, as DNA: TGCGCCAGCAGCGCCGACAGGGCCGCCACCGGGGAGCTGTTTTTT. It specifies CASSADRAATGELFF.

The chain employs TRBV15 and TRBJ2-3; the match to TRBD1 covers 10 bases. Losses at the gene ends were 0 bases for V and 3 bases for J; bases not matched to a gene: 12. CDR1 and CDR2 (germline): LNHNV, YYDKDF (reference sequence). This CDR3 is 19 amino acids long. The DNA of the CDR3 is TGTGCCACCAGCAGAGATTTCCTTGGACAGGGGGTGTGGACAGATACGCAGTATTTT. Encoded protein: CATSRDFLGQGVWTDTQYF.

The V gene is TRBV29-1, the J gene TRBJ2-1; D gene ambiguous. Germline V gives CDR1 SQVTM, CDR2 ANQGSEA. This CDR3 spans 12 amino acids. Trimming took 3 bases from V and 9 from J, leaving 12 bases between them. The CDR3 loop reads CSVEIHRGEQFF. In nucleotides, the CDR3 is TGCAGCGTTGAGATACACCGTGGTGAGCAGTTCTTC.

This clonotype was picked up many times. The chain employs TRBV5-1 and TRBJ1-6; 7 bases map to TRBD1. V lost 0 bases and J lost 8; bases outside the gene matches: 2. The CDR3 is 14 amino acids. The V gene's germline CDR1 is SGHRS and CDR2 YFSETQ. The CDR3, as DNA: TGCGCCAGCAGCTTGGGGACAGGTGATTCACCCCTCCACTTT. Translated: CASSLGTGDSPLHF. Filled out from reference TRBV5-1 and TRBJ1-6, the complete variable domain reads KAGVTQTPRYLIKTRGQQVTLSCSPISGHRSVSWYQQTPGQGLQFLFEYFSETQRNKGNFPGRFSGRQFSNSRSEMNVSTLELGDSALYLCASSLGTGDSPLHFGNGTRLTVT.

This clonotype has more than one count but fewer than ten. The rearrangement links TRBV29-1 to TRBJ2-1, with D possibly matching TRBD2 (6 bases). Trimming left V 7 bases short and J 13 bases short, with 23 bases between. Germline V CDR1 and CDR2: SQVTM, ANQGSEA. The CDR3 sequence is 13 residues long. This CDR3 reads CSEETVGLGGQFF. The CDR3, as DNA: TGCAGCGAGGAGACAGTGGGGTTGGGAGGACAGTTCTTC.

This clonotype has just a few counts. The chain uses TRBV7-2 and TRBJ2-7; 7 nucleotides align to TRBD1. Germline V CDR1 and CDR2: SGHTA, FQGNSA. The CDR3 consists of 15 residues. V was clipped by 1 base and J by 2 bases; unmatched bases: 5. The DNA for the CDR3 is TGTGCCAGCAGCTTAGGGGCCGGGACAGCCTACGAGCAGTACTTC. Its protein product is CASSLGAGTAYEQYF.

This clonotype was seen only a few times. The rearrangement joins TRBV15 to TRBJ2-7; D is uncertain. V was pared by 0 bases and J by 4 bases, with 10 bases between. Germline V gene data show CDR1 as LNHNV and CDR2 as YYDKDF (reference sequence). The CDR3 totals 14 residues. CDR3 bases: TGTGCCACCAGCAGAGATTTACAGACGTACGAGCAGTACTTC. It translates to CATSRDLQTYEQYF.